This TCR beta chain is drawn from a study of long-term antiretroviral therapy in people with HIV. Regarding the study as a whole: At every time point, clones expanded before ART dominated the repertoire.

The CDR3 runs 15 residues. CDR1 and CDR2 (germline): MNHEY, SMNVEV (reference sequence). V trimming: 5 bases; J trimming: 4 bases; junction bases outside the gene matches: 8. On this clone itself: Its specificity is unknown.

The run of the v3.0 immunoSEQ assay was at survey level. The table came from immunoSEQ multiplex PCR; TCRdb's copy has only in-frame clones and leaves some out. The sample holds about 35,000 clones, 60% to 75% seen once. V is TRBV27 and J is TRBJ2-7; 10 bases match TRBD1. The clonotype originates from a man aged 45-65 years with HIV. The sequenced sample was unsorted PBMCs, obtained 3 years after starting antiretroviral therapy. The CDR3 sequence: CASSMTGTGAYEQYF. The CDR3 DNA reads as TGTGCCAGCAGTATGACCGGGACAGGGGCTTACGAGCAGTACTTC.